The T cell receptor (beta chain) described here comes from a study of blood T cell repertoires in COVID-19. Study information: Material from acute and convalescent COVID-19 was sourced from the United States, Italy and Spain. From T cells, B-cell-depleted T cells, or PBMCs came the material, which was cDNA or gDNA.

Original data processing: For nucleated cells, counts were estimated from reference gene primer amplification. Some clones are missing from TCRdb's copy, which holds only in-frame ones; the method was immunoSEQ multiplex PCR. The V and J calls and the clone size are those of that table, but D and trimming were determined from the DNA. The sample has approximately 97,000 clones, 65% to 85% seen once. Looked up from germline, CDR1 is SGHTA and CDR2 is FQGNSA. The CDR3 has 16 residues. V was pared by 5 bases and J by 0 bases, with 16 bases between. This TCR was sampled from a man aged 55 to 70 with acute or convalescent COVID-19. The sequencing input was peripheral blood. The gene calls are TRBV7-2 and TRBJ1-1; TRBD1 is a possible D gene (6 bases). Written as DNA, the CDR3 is TGTGCCAGCAGCAACCGGGACAAAGGACTGAACACTGAAGCTTTCTTT. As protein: CASSNRDKGLNTEAFF. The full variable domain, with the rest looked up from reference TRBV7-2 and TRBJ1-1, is GAGVSQSPSNKVTEKGKDVELRCDPISGHTALYWYRQSLGQGLEFLIYFQGNSAPDKSGLPSDRFSAERTGGSVSTLTIQRTQQEDSAVYLCASSNRDKGLNTEAFFGQGTRLTVV.